The source of this TCR beta chain is a study of beta chain features in type 1 diabetes. Germline CDR1 is SGHAT and CDR2 is FQNNGV. The CDR3 runs 13 residues. Trimming removed 8 bases from V and 7 bases from J, with 17 bases in between. The isolated RNA, all of it, was reverse transcribed, so expressed TCRB transcripts were what got sequenced. Libraries were prepared by immunoSEQ multiplex PCR; TCRdb keeps only in-frame clonotypes and omits some of them. In the table there are around 500,000 clones, approximately 28% of which are singletons. The specimen was naive CD4+ T cells from blood. The receptor was isolated from a man younger than 30 in good health. The chain links TRBV11-2 to TRBJ1-2; D remains ambiguous. CDR3 coding DNA: TGTGCCAGCTCTCTTGGGGAGGGCGGTGGCTACACCTTC. It encodes CASSLGEGGGYTF.